Shown below are 25 T cell receptor beta chains from a single sample sequenced in a study of shared clonotypes between healthy human individuals. Clones were sequenced by immunoSEQ multiplex PCR, and TCRdb holds only the in-frame ones, with some missing. The data hold 2 million to 3 million clones, with roughly 93% observed a single time. Sample: naive CD4+ T cells from PBMCs. Described subset: CD45RA+ positively selected. The receptors were sampled from a man younger than 35 in good health. Some clones in this sample may be carry-over from other donors' samples.

J is TRBJ2-5 and V is TRBV7-2, with D maybe TRBD2 (6 bases). The length of the CDR3 is 14 residues. CDR1 is SGHTA and CDR2 is FQGNSA in the germline V gene. V was cut by 5 bases and J by 5 bases, with 15 bases left in between. This CDR3 reads CASSLLNSGETQYF. The CDR3 DNA is TGTGCCAGCAGCCTGTTAAACAGCGGGGAGACCCAGTACTTC. Looking up the rest from reference TRBV7-2 and TRBJ2-5 gives the full variable domain: GAGVSQSPSNKVTEKGKDVELRCDPISGHTALYWYRQSLGQGLEFLIYFQGNSAPDKSGLPSDRFSAERTGGSVSTLTIQRTQQEDSAVYLCASSLLNSGETQYFGPGTRLLVL.

The CDR3 sequence is CASSPTLGYTF. The CDR3 DNA sequence: TGTGCCAGCAGCCCGACGCTTGGCTACACCTTC. The genes are TRBV7-2 and TRBJ1-2; no clear D. The CDR3 is made up of 11 amino acids. The V end lost 5 bases, the J end lost 7 bases, and 8 bases lay between the germline ends. Germline lookup yields CDR1 SGHTA and CDR2 FQGNSA.

The V and J genes are TRBV27 and TRBJ1-5; 9 nucleotides align to TRBD1. This CDR3 has 17 residues. The V gene's germline CDR1 is MNHEY and CDR2 SMNVEV (reference sequence). V was clipped by 6 bases and J by 7 bases; unmatched bases: 16. The CDR3 coding sequence is TGTGCCAGCAGACGATCCCCCGGACAGGGGCTATACCAGCCCCAGCATTTT. It codes for CASRRSPGQGLYQPQHF.

The V gene is TRBV5-1, the J gene TRBJ2-1; 10 bases match TRBD2. The V gene end was trimmed by 3 bases and the J gene end by 5 bases; junction bases not matched to a gene: 5. The CDR3 spans 15 residues. Germline assignment: CDR1 SGHRS and CDR2 YFSETQ. In DNA form, the CDR3 reads TGCGCCAGCAGCTCCCCGGGACTAGCGAACAATGAGCAGTTCTTC. Translation gives CASSSPGLANNEQFF.

The rearrangement links TRBV5-4 to TRBJ2-1, with 7 bases matching TRBD1. With V trimmed by 4 bases and J by 5 bases, 6 bases remained unmatched. Germline assignment: CDR1 SGHNT and CDR2 YYREEE (reference sequence). The CDR3 consists of 14 residues. CDR3 DNA sequence: TGTGCCAGCAGCAACCGACAGGGTGACAATGAGCAGTTCTTC. This gives the protein CASSNRQGDNEQFF.

This rearrangement joins TRBV2 to TRBJ1-3; D ambiguous. This CDR3 contains 11 residues. V was cut by 8 bases and J by 9 bases, with 11 bases left in between. In germline, CDR1 is SNHLY, CDR2 FYNNEI. The CDR3 region is CASGLHSTIYF. The CDR3 DNA follows: TGTGCCAGCGGACTACACAGCACCATATATTTT.

As to this clone: Other DNA sequences in the sample encode the same CDR3. The chain links TRBV15 to TRBJ2-3, with D unresolved. The CDR3 contains 13 residues. V gave up 0 bases and J gave up 2 bases, with 3 bases separating them. The germline gives CDR1 LNHNV, CDR2 YYDKDF (reference sequence). In DNA form, the CDR3 reads TGTGCCACCAGCAGAGATTTCACAGATACGCAGTATTTT. It specifies CATSRDFTDTQYF.

CDR3 in amino acids: CASRSPLAGAVAKNIQYF. In nucleotides, the CDR3 is TGTGCCAGCCGGAGCCCCCTAGCGGGAGCGGTTGCCAAAAACATTCAGTACTTC. The V gene is TRBV2, the J gene TRBJ2-4; TRBD2 agrees at 10 bases. Germline V gene lookup returns CDR1 SNHLY and CDR2 FYNNEI. Trimming at V came to 8 bases and at J to 1 base, leaving 14 bases not matched to a gene. The CDR3 runs to 18 residues.

This clone was seen a single time. V gene TRBV6-6 combines with J gene TRBJ2-1; tentative D call: TRBD2 (5 bases). The CDR3 has 15 residues. The ends were cut back, 5 bases at V and 4 bases at J, with 15 bases in the middle. Per the germline V gene, CDR1 is MNHNY and CDR2 is SVGAGI (reference sequence). The CDR3 sequence is CASSNPGFSYNEQFF. The CDR3 region has the DNA TGTGCCAGCAGTAACCCGGGATTCTCATACAATGAGCAGTTCTTC.

The rearrangement links TRBV19 to TRBJ1-2; 11 bases align to TRBD1. The V and J ends lost 2 bases and 5 bases, in that order; junction bases with no gene match: 10. The length of the CDR3 is 17 residues. Germline V CDR1 and CDR2: LNHDA, SQIVND (reference sequence). In DNA form, the CDR3 reads TGTGCCAGTAGTATAAGGACAGGGGGCGTTTCGTGGTATGGCTACACCTTC. It yields the protein CASSIRTGGVSWYGYTF.

V is TRBV18 and J is TRBJ1-1; D might be TRBD1 (5 bases). There are 15 residues in the CDR3. V lost 2 bases and J 3 bases, leaving 13 bases between the germline ends. Germline lookup yields CDR1 KGHSH and CDR2 LQKENI. The CDR3 loop is CASSPSRGSDTEAFF. As DNA, the CDR3 is TGTGCCAGCTCACCAAGTCGGGGCTCGGACACTGAAGCTTTCTTT.

This clone was seen only a few times. Other DNA variants within this sample encode the same CDR3. J is TRBJ1-2 and V is TRBV10-3, with D tentatively TRBD1 (5 bases). Germline loops: CDR1 ENHRY, CDR2 SYGVKD. Between the trimmed V and J ends, which lost 0 bases and 2 bases, there was a span of 7 bases. The CDR3 runs to 14 residues. DNA for the CDR3: TGTGCCATCAGTGAGTCTGCAGGGAACTATGGCTACACCTTC. Residues: CAISESAGNYGYTF.

The chain joins TRBV19 to TRBJ2-1, with D tentatively TRBD1 or TRBD2 (5 bases each). The CDR3 runs 14 residues. Trimming cost V 3 bases and J 9 bases, with 15 bases left between them. Germline loops: CDR1 LNHDA, CDR2 SQIVND (reference sequence). This chain's CDR3 is CASSMGREKGEQFF. Written as DNA, the CDR3 is TGTGCCAGTAGTATGGGCAGGGAGAAGGGTGAGCAGTTCTTC.

This clone was detected once. The rearrangement joins TRBV28 to TRBJ1-3; 8 bases map to TRBD1. This CDR3 region has 15 residues. V lost 6 bases and J lost 2; bases outside the gene matches: 6. Germline CDR1 and CDR2: MDHEN and SYDVKM. CDR3 in DNA: TGTGCCAGCAGCGACAAGACAGGGGCTGGAAACACCATATATTTT. It translates to CASSDKTGAGNTIYF.

This chain links TRBV9 with TRBJ1-1; 10 positions match TRBD1. The CDR3 is 14 amino acids. The V segment lost 0 bases and the J segment 5 bases; nucleotides outside the gene matches: 1. The germline gives CDR1 SGDLS, CDR2 YYNGEE. CDR3 bases: TGTGCCAGCAGCGTAGAGGGACAGGGGACTGAAGCTTTCTTT. Translating gives CASSVEGQGTEAFF.

With respect to this clone: This sample includes further DNA sequences coding for the same CDR3. V usage is TRBV27 and J usage is TRBJ2-1; D is undetermined. Germline V gene data show CDR1 as MNHEY and CDR2 as SMNVEV (reference sequence). The CDR3 loop spans 12 amino acids. Trimming took off 5 bases at V and 0 bases at J, with 2 bases between the two ends. Here the CDR3 DNA reads TGTGCCAGCAGTCCCTCCTACAATGAGCAGTTCTTC. Translated: CASSPSYNEQFF.

V gene TRBV12-1 combines with J gene TRBJ2-7; the table gives TRBD2 as D, unverified against the DNA. TRBV12-1 is a pseudogene locus. This CDR3 region has 22 residues. In DNA form, the CDR3 reads TGTGCCAGCAGCTTTGTAGGCGCCTGTTGGCTAGCGGGAATTCGGGGCCTCTACGAGCAGTACTTC. This translates into CASSFVGACWLAGIRGLYEQYF.

This chain uses TRBV6-6 with TRBJ1-5, with D hard to call. Per germline, CDR1 MNHNY and CDR2 SVGAGI (reference sequence). The CDR3 is made up of 15 amino acids. The ends were cut back, 5 bases at V and 2 bases at J, with 13 bases in the middle. The CDR3 nucleotides are TGTGCCAGCAGTCCCGCGGGCGCGGGCAATCAGCCCCAGCATTTT. This translates into CASSPAGAGNQPQHF.

This clone was observed once. This chain uses TRBV5-1 with TRBJ2-3; 9 nucleotides match TRBD2. J was trimmed by 3 bases and V by 2 bases; bases with no gene match: 4. The CDR3 spans 15 residues. CDR1 SGHRS and CDR2 YFSETQ come from the germline V gene. The CDR3 spells CASSFRREGTDTQYF. Here the CDR3 DNA reads TGCGCCAGCAGCTTCCGGCGGGAGGGGACAGATACGCAGTATTTT.

The chain joins TRBV27 to TRBJ1-1, with 7 nucleotides matching TRBD1. This CDR3 contains 12 residues. In germline, CDR1 is MNHEY, CDR2 SMNVEV (reference sequence). V dropped 6 bases and J dropped 4; count of bases not matched to a gene: 2. The CDR3 here is CASRRTGTEAFF. The CDR3 DNA sequence: TGTGCCAGCAGGAGGACAGGCACTGAAGCTTTCTTT.

This chain uses TRBV6-5 with TRBJ1-2; the D gene is possibly TRBD1 (5 bases). The CDR3 has 13 amino acids. Trimming took 7 bases from V and 10 from J, leaving 19 bases between them. Germline V gene data show CDR1 as MNHEY and CDR2 as SVGAGI. CDR3 residues: CASTQRGVTDYTF. In DNA form, the CDR3 reads TGTGCCAGCACTCAAAGGGGTGTCACTGACTACACCTTC.

The chain employs TRBV5-4 and TRBJ2-3; 11 bases match TRBD2. The V and J ends lost 4 bases and 3 bases, in that order; junction bases with no gene match: 4. This CDR3 contains 15 residues. CDR1 SGHNT and CDR2 YYREEE come from the germline V gene (reference sequence). In nucleotides, the CDR3 is TGTGCCAGCAGCGCCGCTAGCGGGAGGACAGATACGCAGTATTTT. Amino acid sequence: CASSAASGRTDTQYF.

The genes are TRBV18 and TRBJ2-1, with 8 bases lining up with TRBD2. CDR1 and CDR2 (germline): KGHSH, LQKENI. The ends lost 1 base at V and 2 bases at J; junction bases unmatched: 4. The CDR3 length is 16 residues. CDR3 coding DNA: TGTGCCAGCTCACCACAAGCGGGAGAACCCTACAATGAGCAGTTCTTC. It encodes CASSPQAGEPYNEQFF.

This clone was seen just once. The V and J genes are TRBV7-6 and TRBJ1-2; 7 bases agree with TRBD1. V shed 5 bases, J shed 4 bases, and the junction held 13 bases outside the gene matches. The CDR3 length is 16 residues. In germline, CDR1 is SGHVS, CDR2 FNYEAQ. The chain's CDR3 is CASSQGGGRGPYGYTF. Here the CDR3 DNA reads TGTGCCAGCAGCCAGGGCGGTGGTAGGGGGCCCTATGGCTACACCTTC.

The chain links TRBV7-9 to TRBJ1-2; D might be TRBD1 (6 bases). The germline V and J ends were trimmed by 1 base and 4 bases, with 19 bases remaining between them. CDR3 length equals 17 residues. CDR1 and CDR2 from the germline V gene are SEHNR and FQNEAQ (reference sequence). CDR3 coding DNA: TGTGCCAGCAGCTTAGTTGAATTACAGGGAGTAGCCTATGGCTACACCTTC. Residues: CASSLVELQGVAYGYTF.